Shown below are 25 T cell receptor beta chains from a single sample sequenced in a study of T-cell memory formation after mild COVID-19 (dated by TCRdb to the early 2020s). Libraries were built with 5' RACE. The sequencer was an Illumina NovaSeq 6000. TCRdb reprocessed the public reads (quality trimming at Q25 with fastp, clone calling with MiXCR) and kept in-frame beta chains. Each CDR3 protein gets just one entry, which takes the most common genes and DNA from the rows behind it. The sample table contains around 34,000 distinct CDR3 sequences; only one count was recorded for under 8% of them. The ten largest clones represent 29% of the sample. The sample comprised PBMCs or a T cell subset sorted from them (not recorded which). Source of these receptors: a man between 18 and 29 years old who had mild COVID-19 (a few samples of this study predate the infection). The sample titles of this study are shuffled in the database, so cell type and time point are left out; the donor was told from shared clones.

This clonotype was recorded a few times. The chain carries TRBV6-5 and TRBJ1-3; TRBD1 matches 7 bases. Trimming took 0 bases from V and 4 from J; bases not matched to a gene: 3. The germline V gene encodes CDR1 MNHEY and CDR2 SVGAGI. There are 15 residues in the CDR3. The DNA for the CDR3 is TGTGCCAGCAGTTACTCAACAGGGGCGGGAAACACCATATATTTT. Translation gives CASSYSTGAGNTIYF.

The V and J genes are TRBV5-1 and TRBJ1-6; a weak D match, TRBD1 (5 bases). Germline loops: CDR1 SGHRS, CDR2 YFSETQ. CDR3 length: 15 amino acids. The V gene lost 2 bases and the J gene lost 6 bases, with 12 bases spanning the gap. This chain's CDR3 is CASSLGEASNSPLHF. CDR3 in DNA: TGCGCCAGCAGCTTAGGGGAGGCTAGTAATTCACCCCTCCACTTT.

This clonotype was picked up many times. The V call is TRBV5-1, the J call TRBJ2-1; TRBD1 matches at 9 bases. V was clipped by 4 bases and J by 6 bases; unmatched bases: 5. CDR3 length: 14 amino acids. Germline CDR1 reads SGHRS; CDR2 reads YFSETQ. CDR3 protein: CASSPGQGGNEQFF. Written as DNA, the CDR3 is TGCGCCAGCAGCCCGGGACAGGGTGGCAATGAGCAGTTCTTC.

This clonotype was detected many times. J is TRBJ2-3 and V is TRBV2; TRBD2 might be the D (6 bases). Germline CDR1 is SNHLY and CDR2 is FYNNEI. V gave up 0 bases and J gave up 1 base, with 8 bases separating them. The CDR3 is made up of 15 amino acids. For the CDR3, the DNA is TGTGCCAGCAGTGAAGCATGGGGGGGCACAGATACGCAGTATTTT. This gives the protein CASSEAWGGTDTQYF.

This clonotype occurred many times. V and J are TRBV7-8 and TRBJ2-7, with D perhaps assigned TRBD1 or TRBD2 (5 bases each). Germline lookup yields CDR1 SGHVS and CDR2 FQNEAQ. The CDR3 spans 15 residues. Trimming removed 5 bases from V and 0 bases from J, with 14 bases in between. The CDR3 protein is CASSRGTVLSYEQYF. The CDR3 DNA is TGTGCCAGCAGCCGAGGGACGGTGCTCTCCTACGAGCAGTACTTC. The whole variable domain, remainder taken from reference TRBV7-8 and TRBJ2-7, is GAGVSQSPRYKVAKRGQDVALRCDPISGHVSLFWYQQALGQGPEFLTYFQNEAQLDKSGLPSDRFFAERPEGSVSTLKIQRTQQEDSAVYLCASSRGTVLSYEQYFGPGTRLTVT.

This clonotype was recorded at least ten times. The CDR3 region has the DNA TGCGCCAGCAGCTCTCCAGGGGAGGAGACCCAGTACTTC. It translates to CASSSPGEETQYF. V is TRBV5-1 and J is TRBJ2-5; weak D call: TRBD1 (6 bases). The germline gives CDR1 SGHRS, CDR2 YFSETQ. CDR3 length: 13 residues. V shed 3 bases and J shed 5 bases, with 11 bases lying between them.

At least ten counts were recorded for this clonotype. The rearrangement joins TRBV5-1 to TRBJ2-1; D unclear. There are 15 residues in the CDR3. The V gene's germline CDR1 is SGHRS and CDR2 YFSETQ. V lost 4 bases to trimming and J lost 0 bases, with 11 bases between them. The CDR3 nucleotides are TGCGCCAGCAGCCCGATCGATAGCTCCTACAATGAGCAGTTCTTC. Residues: CASSPIDSSYNEQFF.

This clonotype was seen ten or more times. The rearrangement joins TRBV9 to TRBJ2-1; a weak D match, TRBD1 (6 bases). This CDR3 is built from 16 residues. Germline V gene data show CDR1 as SGDLS and CDR2 as YYNGEE. V was pared by 1 base and J by 8 bases, with 19 bases between. CDR3 region: CASSVPLWAGADEQFF. The CDR3, as DNA: TGTGCCAGCAGCGTACCCTTATGGGCAGGGGCGGATGAGCAGTTCTTC.

This clonotype was found many times. The gene calls are TRBV6-4 and TRBJ2-3; D ambiguous. Germline V gives CDR1 MRHNA, CDR2 SNTAGT. With 0 bases removed from V and 9 bases from J, the gap between germline ends came to 10 bases. The length of the CDR3 is 13 residues. CDR3 coding DNA: TGTGCCAGCAGTGACTCGAAGGGCAGAACGCAGTATTTT. Its protein product is CASSDSKGRTQYF.

This clonotype was observed many times. The CDR3 DNA sequence: TGTGCCATCAGTGAGTCAGCAGATACGCAGTATTTT. Translation: CAISESADTQYF. V gene TRBV10-3 combines with J gene TRBJ2-3; D unresolved. The length of the CDR3 is 12 residues. Deletions cut 0 bases from V and 4 bases from J, with 2 bases between. The V gene's germline CDR1 is ENHRY and CDR2 SYGVKD.

This clonotype showed up just a few times. V usage is TRBV25-1 and J usage is TRBJ2-2; 8 bases match TRBD1. This CDR3 is built from 16 residues. Trimming took 8 bases from V and 5 from J; bases not matched to a gene: 13. Germline values: CDR1 MGHDK, CDR2 SYGVNS. CDR3: CASAPRGRGHTGELFF. The DNA of the CDR3 is TGTGCCAGCGCCCCCCGGGGCAGGGGGCATACCGGGGAGCTGTTTTTT. The whole variable domain, remainder taken from reference TRBV25-1 and TRBJ2-2, is EADIYQTPRYLVIGTGKKITLECSQTMGHDKMYWYQQDPGMELHLIHYSYGVNSTEKGDLSSESTVSRIRTEHFPLTLESARPSHTSQYLCASAPRGRGHTGELFFGEGSRLTVL.

This clonotype was recorded many times. J is TRBJ1-1 and V is TRBV6-5; no reliable D call. The length of the CDR3 is 12 residues. Germline V gives CDR1 MNHEY, CDR2 SVGAGI. V was trimmed by 4 bases and J by 8 bases, leaving 11 bases between them. CDR3 region: CASSSLGQEAFF. The CDR3 nucleotides are TGTGCCAGCAGTTCCCTCGGGCAGGAAGCTTTCTTT.

This clonotype has at least ten counts. The rearrangement joins TRBV10-2 to TRBJ2-1, with 8 nucleotides matching TRBD1. CDR3 length: 15 amino acids. CDR1 and CDR2 from the germline V gene are WSHSY and SAAADI. V was pared by 4 bases and J by 9 bases, with 11 bases of the junction left unmatched. Here the CDR3 DNA reads TGCGCCAGCAGTGTGGACCTGGACAGGGCGGGTGAGCAGTTCTTC. This encodes CASSVDLDRAGEQFF.

CDR3 in DNA: TGTGCCAGCAGATTACCTGGGCCCCTGTACTTC. Its translation: CASRLPGPLYF. This chain links TRBV7-9 with TRBJ2-5; D not resolved. The V gene lost 6 bases and the J gene lost 13 bases, with 15 bases spanning the gap. Germline CDR1 reads SEHNR; CDR2 reads FQNEAQ (reference sequence). This CDR3 is 11 amino acids long.

This clonotype showed up many times. The chain combines TRBV20-1 with TRBJ1-1; D not resolved. The germline gives CDR1 DFQATT, CDR2 SNEGSKA (reference sequence). This CDR3 region has 11 residues. The CDR3 loop reads CSPSLNTEAFF. The CDR3 nucleotides read TGCAGCCCCTCCTTGAACACTGAAGCTTTCTTT.

This clonotype was seen at least ten times. The chain recombines TRBV29-1 with TRBJ1-1; the D is unclear. CDR1 SQVTM and CDR2 ANQGSEA come from the germline V gene. Trimming took 5 bases from V and 1 from J, leaving 5 bases between them. The CDR3 is made up of 11 amino acids. The CDR3 is CSVRQNTEAFF. CDR3 sequence (DNA): TGCAGCGTTCGACAGAACACTGAAGCTTTCTTT.

This clonotype occurred many times. This chain links TRBV7-6 with TRBJ1-6; 7 nucleotides align to TRBD1. In germline, CDR1 is SGHVS, CDR2 FNYEAQ. The CDR3 runs 17 residues. V was pared by 1 base and J by 5 bases, with 8 bases of the junction left unmatched. CDR3 in DNA: TGTGCCAGCAGCTTAGTCCAGATGACAGGGAATAATTCACCCCTCCACTTT. Amino acid sequence: CASSLVQMTGNNSPLHF.

This clonotype was seen many times. J is TRBJ1-5 and V is TRBV2; D not resolved. Germline V gene sequence: CDR1 SNHLY, CDR2 FYNNEI. V lost 7 bases, J lost 3 bases, and 7 bases lay in between. The CDR3 has 12 residues. Here the CDR3 DNA reads TGTGCCAGCAAACTGTACAATCAGCCCCAGCATTTT. This gives the protein CASKLYNQPQHF. Drawing the rest from reference TRBV2 and TRBJ1-5, the complete variable domain is EPEVTQTPSHQVTQMGQEVILRCVPISNHLYFYWYRQILGQKVEFLVSFYNNEISEKSEIFDDQFSVERPDGSNFTLKIRSTKLEDSAMYFCASKLYNQPQHFGDGTRLSIL.

In this sample, this clonotype turned up once. The germline gene is not matched at one end of the junction; a read error may be the cause. The chain uses TRBV10-3 and TRBJ1-6; maybe TRBD1 (6 bases). This CDR3 contains 13 residues. From germline, CDR1 is ENHRY and CDR2 SYGVKD. For the CDR3, the DNA is TGTGCCGTAGGGACACAATTTAATTCACACCTCCACTTT. Its translation is CAVGTQFNSHLHF.

This clonotype has a count of ten or more. This chain joins TRBV4-1 and TRBJ1-2; D is unresolved. Germline V gene data show CDR1 as MGHRA and CDR2 as YSYEKL. V was cut by 0 bases and J by 9 bases, with 8 bases left in between. This CDR3 is built from 12 residues. CDR3 DNA: TGCGCCAGCAGCCAAGATGGCAGGAGCTACACCTTC. It is translated as CASSQDGRSYTF.

This clonotype came up many times. The J gene is TRBJ2-7, the V gene TRBV7-2, with D unresolved. The length of the CDR3 is 14 residues. Trimming took 4 bases from V and 2 from J, leaving 12 bases between them. Germline CDR1 is SGHTA and CDR2 is FQGNSA. The CDR3 region has the DNA TGTGCCAGCAGCTCCGGCGTAGGCCCCTACGAGCAGTACTTC. Translating it yields CASSSGVGPYEQYF.

This clonotype has a handful of counts. This chain joins TRBV11-3 and TRBJ2-1, with D unclear. V was trimmed by 5 bases and J by 5 bases, leaving 7 bases between them. Germline-derived CDR1 and CDR2 are SGHNT and YENEEA. CDR3 length: 12 residues. CDR3 sequence reads: CASSARDNEQFF. CDR3 nucleotide sequence: TGTGCCAGCAGCGCCCGAGACAATGAGCAGTTCTTC.

There are a few counts of this clonotype. The rearrangement uses TRBV7-2 and TRBJ1-1; D gene unclear. Trimming removed 2 bases from V and 1 base from J, with 5 bases in between. Germline CDR1 and CDR2: SGHTA and FQGNSA. The CDR3 runs to 13 residues. CDR3 coding DNA: TGTGCCAGCAGCTTATTCGAGAACACTGAAGCTTTCTTT. It encodes CASSLFENTEAFF.

This clonotype has ten or more counts. The V and J genes are TRBV4-1 and TRBJ2-7, with TRBD1 identical over 8 bases. The CDR3 has 15 residues. CDR1 and CDR2 from the germline V gene are MGHRA and YSYEKL. V shed 4 bases, J shed 2 bases, and the junction held 7 bases outside the gene matches. CDR3 sequence: CASSRQLQGAYEQYF. The CDR3 DNA reads TGCGCCAGCAGCCGACAGTTACAGGGGGCCTACGAGCAGTACTTC.

This clonotype was detected ten times or more. The V gene is TRBV27, the J gene TRBJ2-3; tentative D call: TRBD2 (6 bases). CDR1 MNHEY and CDR2 SMNVEV come from the germline V gene (reference sequence). The length of the CDR3 is 14 residues. V lost 5 bases to trimming and J lost 4 bases, with 13 bases between them. The CDR3 spells CASSQTSWADTQYF. CDR3 in DNA: TGTGCCAGCAGTCAAACTAGCTGGGCAGATACGCAGTATTTT.